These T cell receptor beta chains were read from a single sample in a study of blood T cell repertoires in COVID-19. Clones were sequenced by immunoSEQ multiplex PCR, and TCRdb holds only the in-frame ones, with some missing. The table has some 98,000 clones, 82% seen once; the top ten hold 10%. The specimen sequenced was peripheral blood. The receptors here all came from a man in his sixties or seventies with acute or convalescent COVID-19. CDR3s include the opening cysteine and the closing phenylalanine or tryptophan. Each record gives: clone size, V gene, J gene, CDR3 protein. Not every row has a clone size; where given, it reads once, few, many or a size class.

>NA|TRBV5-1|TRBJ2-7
CASSLGQGPYEQYF
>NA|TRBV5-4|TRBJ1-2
CASSLPKDSGYTF
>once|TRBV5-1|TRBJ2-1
CASSVGDRARNEQFF
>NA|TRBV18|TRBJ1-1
CASSTGQVNTEAFF
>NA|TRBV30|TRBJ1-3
CAWVLRGNTIYF
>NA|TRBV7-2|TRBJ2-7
CASRQAPRVQDEQYF
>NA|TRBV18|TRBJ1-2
CASSPSPDNYGYTF
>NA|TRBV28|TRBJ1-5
CASSASLGDNQPQHF
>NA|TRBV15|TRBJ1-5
CATSRGDSSNQPQHF
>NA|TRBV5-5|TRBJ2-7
CASSTAPGGNFYEQYF